This TCR beta chain was documented in a study of cytomegalovirus exposure and HLA in healthy donors. Points from the study as a whole: In a later analysis, TCR association rates varied by HLA locus: DRB1 most, HLA-C fewest. Cytomegalovirus association was assigned to around 150 TCR beta chains. In a later analysis, HLA-associated beta chains showed higher expansion and lower generation probabilities than comparable chains.

With 60 Vbeta and 13 Jbeta primers, the PCR was carried out. Per the original methods: In a later analysis, about 9.9 million of 60 million to 80 million unique beta chains occurred in at least two donors. Assay used: immunoSEQ multiplex PCR; TCRdb lists only in-frame clones, some missing. D and trimming come from the DNA, and the V and J calls and clone size come from that table. The table lists 160,000 or so clones, 75% to 90% of them singletons. Trimming stripped 6 bases from V and 9 bases from J, with 9 bases between. This CDR3 region has 11 residues. CDR1 MNHEY and CDR2 SMNVEV come from the germline V gene (reference sequence). On this clone itself: What it binds is unknown.

The TCR sequence derives from a young woman in good health and CMV-seronegative. V usage is TRBV27 and J usage is TRBJ2-1; D possibly corresponds to TRBD2 (6 bases). Sequenced sample: PBMCs. CDR3 sequence: CASRNSGEQFF. The CDR3 DNA is TGTGCCAGCAGGAATAGCGGTGAGCAGTTCTTC.